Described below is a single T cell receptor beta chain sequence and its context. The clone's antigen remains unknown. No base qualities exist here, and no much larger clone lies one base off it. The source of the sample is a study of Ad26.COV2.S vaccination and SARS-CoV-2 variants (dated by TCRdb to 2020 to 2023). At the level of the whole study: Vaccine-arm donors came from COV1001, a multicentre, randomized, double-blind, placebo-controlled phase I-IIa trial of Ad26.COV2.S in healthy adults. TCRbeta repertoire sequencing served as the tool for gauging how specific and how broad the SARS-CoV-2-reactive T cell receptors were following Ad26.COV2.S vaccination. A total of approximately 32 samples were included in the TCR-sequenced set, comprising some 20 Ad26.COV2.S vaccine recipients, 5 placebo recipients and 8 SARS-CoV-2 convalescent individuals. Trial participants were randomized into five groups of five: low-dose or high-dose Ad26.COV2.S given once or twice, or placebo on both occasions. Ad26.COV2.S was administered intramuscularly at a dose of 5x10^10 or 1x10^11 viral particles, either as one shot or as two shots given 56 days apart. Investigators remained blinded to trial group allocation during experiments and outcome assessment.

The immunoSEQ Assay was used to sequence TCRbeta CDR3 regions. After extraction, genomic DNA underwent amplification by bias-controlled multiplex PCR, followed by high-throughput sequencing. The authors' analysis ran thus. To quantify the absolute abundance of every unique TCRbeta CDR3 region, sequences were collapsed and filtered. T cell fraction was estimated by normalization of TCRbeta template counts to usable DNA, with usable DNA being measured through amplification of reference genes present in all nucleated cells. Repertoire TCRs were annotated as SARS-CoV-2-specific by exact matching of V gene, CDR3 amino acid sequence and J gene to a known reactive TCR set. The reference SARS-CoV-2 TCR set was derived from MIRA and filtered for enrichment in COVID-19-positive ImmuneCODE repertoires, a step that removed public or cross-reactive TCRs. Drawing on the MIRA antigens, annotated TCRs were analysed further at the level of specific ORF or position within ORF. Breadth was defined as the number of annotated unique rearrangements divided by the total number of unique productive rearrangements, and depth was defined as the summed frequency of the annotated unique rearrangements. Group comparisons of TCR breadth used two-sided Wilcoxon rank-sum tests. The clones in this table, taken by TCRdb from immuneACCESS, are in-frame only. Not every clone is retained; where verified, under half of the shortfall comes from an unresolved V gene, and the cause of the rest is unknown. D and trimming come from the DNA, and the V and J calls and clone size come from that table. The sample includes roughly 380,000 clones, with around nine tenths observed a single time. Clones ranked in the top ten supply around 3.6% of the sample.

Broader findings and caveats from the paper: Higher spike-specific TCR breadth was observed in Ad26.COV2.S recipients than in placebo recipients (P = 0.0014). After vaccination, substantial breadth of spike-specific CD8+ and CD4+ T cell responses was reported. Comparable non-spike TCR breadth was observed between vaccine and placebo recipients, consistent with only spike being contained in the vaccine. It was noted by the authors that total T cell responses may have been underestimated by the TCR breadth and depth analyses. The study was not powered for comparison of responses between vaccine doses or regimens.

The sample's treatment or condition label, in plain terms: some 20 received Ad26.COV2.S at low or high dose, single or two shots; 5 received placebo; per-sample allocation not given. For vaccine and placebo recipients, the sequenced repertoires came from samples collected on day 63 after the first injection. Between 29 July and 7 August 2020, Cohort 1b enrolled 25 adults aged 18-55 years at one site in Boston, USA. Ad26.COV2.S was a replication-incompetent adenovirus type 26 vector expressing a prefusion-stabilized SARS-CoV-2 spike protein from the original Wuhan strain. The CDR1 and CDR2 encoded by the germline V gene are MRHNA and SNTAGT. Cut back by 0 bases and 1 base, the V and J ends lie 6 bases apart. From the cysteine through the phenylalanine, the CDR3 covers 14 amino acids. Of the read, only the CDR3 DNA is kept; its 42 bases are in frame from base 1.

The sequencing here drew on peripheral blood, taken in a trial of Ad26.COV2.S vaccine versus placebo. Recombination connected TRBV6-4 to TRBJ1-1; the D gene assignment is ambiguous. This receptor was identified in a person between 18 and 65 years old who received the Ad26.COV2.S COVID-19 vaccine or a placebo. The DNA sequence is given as TGTGCCAGCAGTGACTCGACGGGGAACACTGAAGCTTTCTTT. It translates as CASSDSTGNTEAFF.